The 18 T cell receptor beta chains reported below all come from one sample, sequenced in a study of shared clonotypes between healthy human individuals. Clones were read by immunoSEQ multiplex PCR, and TCRdb kept only the in-frame ones, dropping some. The sample comprises millions of clones, over 85% of which are singletons, and approximately 0.13% rests with the top ten. The sequencing input was naive CD4+ T cells sorted from blood. Regarding subset: CD45RA+ positively selected. These receptors originate from a man aged 18 to 30 in good health.

The V gene is TRBV6-5, the J gene TRBJ1-1, with 7 nucleotides matching TRBD1. The CDR3 extends over 16 amino acids. Trimming at V came to 2 bases and at J to 0 bases, leaving 6 bases not matched to a gene. The V gene's germline CDR1 is MNHEY and CDR2 SVGAGI. This CDR3 reads CASSYRGTEMNTEAFF. Here the CDR3 DNA reads TGTGCCAGCAGTTACCGGGGGACAGAAATGAACACTGAAGCTTTCTTT.

This chain connects TRBV7-2 to TRBJ2-5; D is possibly TRBD2 (5 bases). The CDR3 spans 16 residues. Germline assignment: CDR1 SGHTA and CDR2 FQGNSA. The ends were cut back, 4 bases at V and 4 bases at J, with 19 bases in the middle. The DNA of the CDR3 is TGTGCCAGCAGCTCAATCGGACTGGGTCTTCGAGAGACCCAGTACTTC. This gives the protein CASSSIGLGLRETQYF. Full variable domain (missing parts from reference TRBV7-2 and TRBJ2-5): GAGVSQSPSNKVTEKGKDVELRCDPISGHTALYWYRQSLGQGLEFLIYFQGNSAPDKSGLPSDRFSAERTGGSVSTLTIQRTQQEDSAVYLCASSSIGLGLRETQYFGPGTRLLVL.

As concerns this clone: This sample includes further DNA sequences coding for the same CDR3. The chain joins TRBV7-9 to TRBJ2-7; 9 bases line up with TRBD1. Unmatched junction bases numbered 3, after V lost 2 bases and J lost 1 base. CDR1 and CDR2 (germline): SEHNR, FQNEAQ (reference sequence). The CDR3 contains 15 residues. The CDR3 DNA is TGTGCCAGCAGCTTACGCGGGACAGGGTCCTACGAGCAGTACTTC. Translating gives CASSLRGTGSYEQYF.

Of note for this clone: Other DNA sequences within the sample encode an identical CDR3. The chain has TRBV20-1 and TRBJ1-4; D remains ambiguous. The CDR3 runs to 10 residues. The germline V gene encodes CDR1 DFQATT and CDR2 SNEGSKA (reference sequence). Trimming pared 6 bases from V and 5 bases from J, leaving 4 bases between. The DNA of the CDR3 is TGCAGTGCCAACAATGAAAAACTGTTTTTT. This codes for CSANNEKLFF.

V usage is TRBV7-6 and J usage is TRBJ2-1, with D possibly being TRBD2 (6 bases). V lost 4 bases and J 4 bases, leaving 14 bases between the germline ends. The CDR3 is 15 residues long. CDR1 and CDR2 from the germline V gene are SGHVS and FNYEAQ. The CDR3 bases are TGTGCCAGCAGCTCCGCGGGACGGCAATACAATGAGCAGTTCTTC. It codes for CASSSAGRQYNEQFF.

The chain recombines TRBV10-3 with TRBJ2-1; D may match TRBD1 or TRBD2 (5 bases each). The V gene's germline CDR1 is ENHRY and CDR2 SYGVKD. Trimming pared 3 bases from V and 1 base from J, leaving 13 bases between. CDR3 size: 16 residues. In nucleotides, the CDR3 is TGTGCCATCAGTGAAGGGGCGGGTGGGTCCTACAATGAGCAGTTCTTC. Translated: CAISEGAGGSYNEQFF.

CDR3 region: CASSVDLGDTQYF. Here the CDR3 DNA reads TGTGCCAGCAGCGTAGATTTGGGAGATACGCAGTATTTT. The chain employs TRBV9 and TRBJ2-3; D is undetermined. Trimming stripped 0 bases from V and 5 bases from J, with 7 bases between. The CDR3 spans 13 residues. The V gene's germline CDR1 is SGDLS and CDR2 YYNGEE.

The chain uses TRBV4-3 and TRBJ2-3; D unresolved. The CDR3 extends over 13 amino acids. V dropped 0 bases and J dropped 3 bases, with 4 bases sitting between them. Germline V gives CDR1 LGHNA, CDR2 YSLEER. CDR3 amino acids: CASSQDATDTQYF. The CDR3 DNA reads TGCGCCAGCAGCCAAGATGCGACAGATACGCAGTATTTT.

V is TRBV9 and J is TRBJ2-3; 7 bases are shared with TRBD1. There are 15 residues in the CDR3. The J segment lost 3 bases and the V segment lost 0 bases, leaving 4 bases of the junction unmatched. Germline assignment: CDR1 SGDLS and CDR2 YYNGEE. The CDR3 nucleotides are TGTGCCAGCAGCGTAGATCAGGGGGAGACAGATACGCAGTATTTT. Amino acids: CASSVDQGETDTQYF.

The rearrangement joins TRBV6-6 to TRBJ2-2, with 7 positions matching TRBD1. The V gene end was trimmed by 6 bases and the J gene end by 0 bases; junction bases not matched to a gene: 7. The CDR3 sequence is 16 residues long. Germline assignment: CDR1 MNHNY and CDR2 SVGAGI (reference sequence). CDR3 sequence reads: CASRMTGNTNTGELFF. CDR3 sequence (DNA): TGTGCCAGCAGGATGACAGGGAACACGAACACCGGGGAGCTGTTTTTT.

The rearrangement uses TRBV19 and TRBJ2-7; D uncertain. V lost 5 bases and J 1 base, leaving 9 bases between the germline ends. Germline CDR1 reads LNHDA; CDR2 reads SQIVND (reference sequence). CDR3 length: 13 residues. CDR3 sequence: CASSVTNSYEQYF. The DNA for the CDR3 is TGTGCCAGTAGTGTTACAAATTCCTACGAGCAGTACTTC.

The gene calls are TRBV7-2 and TRBJ1-1; D remains ambiguous. Per the germline V gene, CDR1 is SGHTA and CDR2 is FQGNSA. The V end lost 5 bases, the J end lost 1 base, and 8 bases lay between the germline ends. The CDR3 is 13 amino acids. The DNA of the CDR3 is TGTGCCAGCAGCCTGACACAGAACACTGAAGCTTTCTTT. Translation gives CASSLTQNTEAFF. Filled out from reference TRBV7-2 and TRBJ1-1, the complete variable domain reads GAGVSQSPSNKVTEKGKDVELRCDPISGHTALYWYRQSLGQGLEFLIYFQGNSAPDKSGLPSDRFSAERTGGSVSTLTIQRTQQEDSAVYLCASSLTQNTEAFFGQGTRLTVV.

This clone was observed a few times. The chain uses TRBV25-1 and TRBJ2-7, with D tentatively TRBD2 (6 bases). Germline CDR1 and CDR2: MGHDK and SYGVNS. V was pared by 8 bases and J by 0 bases, with 14 bases between. The CDR3 loop spans 14 amino acids. CDR3 amino acids: CASGDFPSSYEQYF. In nucleotides, the CDR3 is TGTGCCAGCGGGGACTTCCCGAGCTCCTACGAGCAGTACTTC.

V usage is TRBV10-2 and J usage is TRBJ2-1; D remains ambiguous. The CDR3 has 13 amino acids. V dropped 8 bases and J dropped 2 bases, with 10 bases sitting between them. Germline V lookup: CDR1 WSHSY, CDR2 SAAADI. CDR3 in amino acids: CASVDSPYNEQFF. The CDR3 DNA sequence: TGCGCCAGCGTCGACTCCCCCTACAATGAGCAGTTCTTC.

This chain uses TRBV5-1 with TRBJ2-5; possible D gene TRBD2, 5 bases. The CDR3 length is 14 residues. V shed 0 bases and J shed 4 bases, with 10 bases lying between them. Germline V gene sequence: CDR1 SGHRS, CDR2 YFSETQ. CDR3 sequence reads: CASSLGRSGETQYF. CDR3 nucleotides: TGCGCCAGCAGCTTGGGGAGAAGCGGAGAGACCCAGTACTTC.

This chain uses TRBV5-6 with TRBJ2-5; 7 bases are shared with TRBD1. V shed 2 bases, J shed 1 base, and the junction held 2 bases outside the gene matches. CDR3 length equals 14 residues. Germline V CDR1 and CDR2: SGHDT, YYEEEE. CDR3 loop: CASSLQGFQETQYF. In DNA, the CDR3 is TGTGCCAGCAGCTTACAGGGGTTCCAAGAGACCCAGTACTTC. Combining the CDR3 with reference TRBV5-6 and TRBJ2-5 gives the whole variable domain DAGVTQSPTHLIKTRGQQVTLRCSPKSGHDTVSWYQQALGQGPQFIFQYYEEEERQRGNFPDRFSGHQFPNYSSELNVNALLLGDSALYLCASSLQGFQETQYFGPGTRLLVL.

The V call is TRBV4-1, the J call TRBJ1-5; D unclear. This CDR3 region has 15 residues. Trimming left V 1 base short and J 0 bases short, with 7 bases between. Germline CDR1 MGHRA, CDR2 YSYEKL. The CDR3 spells CASSQVEFSNQPQHF. CDR3 DNA sequence: TGCGCCAGCAGCCAAGTGGAGTTTAGCAATCAGCCCCAGCATTTT.

The V gene is TRBV7-9, the J gene TRBJ2-7; TRBD1 agrees at 8 bases. CDR1 SEHNR and CDR2 FQNEAQ come from the germline V gene (reference sequence). The ends lost 5 bases at V and 1 base at J; junction bases unmatched: 7. The CDR3 is made up of 15 amino acids. CDR3 DNA: TGTGCCAGCAGCCCAAGGGACAGGCCTTCCTACGAGCAGTACTTC. Translating it yields CASSPRDRPSYEQYF.